Shown below are 9 T cell receptor beta chains from a single sample sequenced in a study of CD8 T cells in ankylosing spondylitis (dated by TCRdb to 2017 to 2019). Libraries were made using 5' RACE. The sample was run on an Illumina HiSeq 2500. In-frame beta chains were kept once TCRdb had trimmed the public reads at Q25 with fastp and called clones with MiXCR. Entries that share a CDR3 protein sequence are merged under the most common genes and DNA. The sample has approximately 260,000 distinct CDR3 sequences on record, less than 10% of them singletons. Under 7.5% of the sample is held by the ten biggest clonotypes. The specimen was blood, either unsorted or a sorted T cell fraction (not recorded which). These receptor sequences come from a male donor with ankylosing spondylitis or in good health (not recorded which).

Ten or more counts support this clonotype. This chain uses TRBV19 with TRBJ1-5; D ambiguous. The CDR3 is made up of 18 amino acids. Germline CDR1 LNHDA, CDR2 SQIVND (reference sequence). Trimming shortened V by 4 bases and J by 2 bases, and 21 bases separated the two germline ends. The CDR3 protein is CASSTIRTVVLGNQPQHF. In DNA, the CDR3 is TGTGCCAGTAGTACCATCCGAACCGTGGTTTTGGGCAATCAGCCCCAGCATTTT.

The rearrangement joins TRBV12-3 or TRBV12-4 to TRBJ1-2; no firm D call. V lost 3 bases and J 8 bases, leaving 16 bases between the germline ends. The CDR3 is 14 residues long. The CDR3 loop reads CASSLPGVPIGYTF. In nucleotides, the CDR3 is TGTGCCAGCAGTTTGCCAGGTGTCCCCATAGGCTACACCTTC.

Many counts were recorded for this clonotype. The chain combines TRBV12-3 or TRBV12-4 with TRBJ1-5, with D perhaps TRBD1 (5 bases). V shed 4 bases and J shed 4 bases, with 14 bases lying between them. CDR3 length: 15 residues. The CDR3 region is CASSWGGRGNQPQHF. In DNA, the CDR3 is TGTGCCAGCAGTTGGGGGGGTCGGGGGAATCAGCCCCAGCATTTT.

As to this clonotype: With a much larger clone just one base away, this may be a read error. The chain links TRBV7-2 to TRBJ2-7, with no clear D. Deletions cut 1 base from V and 6 bases from J, with 16 bases between. The germline gives CDR1 SGHTA, CDR2 FQGNSA. This CDR3 region has 15 residues. CDR3 nucleotide sequence: TGTGCCAGCAGCTTAGAAGGTAGGACCCCCTCCGAGCAGTACTTC. It is translated as CASSLEGRTPSEQYF. Together with reference TRBV7-2 and TRBJ2-7, the CDR3 gives the full variable domain: GAGVSQSPSNKVTEKGKDVELRCDPISGHTALYWYRQSLGQGLEFLIYFQGNSAPDKSGLPSDRFSAERTGGSVSTLTIQRTQQEDSAVYLCASSLEGRTPSEQYFGPGTRLTVT.

The J gene is TRBJ1-5, the V gene TRBV20-1, with D unresolved. This CDR3 has 13 residues. The V end was cut by 5 bases, the J end by 5 bases, with 13 bases between. Germline loops: CDR1 DFQATT, CDR2 SNEGSKA (reference sequence). CDR3 protein: CSALIPGDQPQHF. CDR3 in DNA: TGCAGTGCTCTGATCCCCGGGGATCAGCCCCAGCATTTT.

This clonotype was counted ten times or more. The chain uses TRBV7-2 and TRBJ1-6; D is perhaps TRBD1 (5 bases). The V gene's germline CDR1 is SGHTA and CDR2 FQGNSA. The CDR3 extends over 13 amino acids. The V and J ends lost 8 bases and 6 bases respectively, with 11 bases between them. The CDR3 nucleotides read TGTGCCAGCGGCGACAGTTTTAATTCACCCCTCCACTTT. Translated, it gives CASGDSFNSPLHF.

This chain uses TRBV14 with TRBJ2-2, with TRBD2 matching over 10 bases. V trimming: 5 bases; J trimming: 0 bases; junction bases outside the gene matches: 6. CDR3 size: 17 residues. The V gene's germline CDR1 is SGHDN and CDR2 FVKESK. The CDR3 sequence: CASSWVGLASNTGELFF. The CDR3 DNA reads TGTGCCAGCAGCTGGGTGGGACTAGCGTCGAACACCGGGGAGCTGTTTTTT. Complete variable domain (other parts from reference TRBV14 and TRBJ2-2): EAGVTQFPSHSVIEKGQTVTLRCDPISGHDNLYWYRRVMGKEIKFLLHFVKESKQDESGMPNNRFLAERTGGTYSTLKVQPAELEDSGVYFCASSWVGLASNTGELFFGEGSRLTVL.

This clonotype was seen many times. The chain recombines TRBV6-2 or TRBV6-3 with TRBJ1-5; 9 nucleotides match TRBD1. This CDR3 region has 18 residues. Trimming at V came to 4 bases and at J to 1 base, leaving 11 bases not matched to a gene. Looked up from germline, CDR1 is MNHEY and CDR2 is SVGEGT. The chain's CDR3 is CASSSRDRDFWSNQPQHF. CDR3 sequence (DNA): TGTGCCAGCAGTTCCCGGGACAGGGATTTTTGGAGCAATCAGCCCCAGCATTTT.

This clonotype appeared many times. The chain carries TRBV7-2 and TRBJ2-3, with 7 bases aligning to TRBD1. CDR1 is SGHTA and CDR2 is FQGNSA in the germline V gene. The junction had 7 bases not matched to a gene; V was cut back by 6 bases and J by 1 base. The CDR3 totals 15 residues. This CDR3 is CASSYRGSGTDTQYF. For the CDR3, the DNA is TGTGCCAGCAGTTACAGGGGCTCCGGCACAGATACGCAGTATTTT.